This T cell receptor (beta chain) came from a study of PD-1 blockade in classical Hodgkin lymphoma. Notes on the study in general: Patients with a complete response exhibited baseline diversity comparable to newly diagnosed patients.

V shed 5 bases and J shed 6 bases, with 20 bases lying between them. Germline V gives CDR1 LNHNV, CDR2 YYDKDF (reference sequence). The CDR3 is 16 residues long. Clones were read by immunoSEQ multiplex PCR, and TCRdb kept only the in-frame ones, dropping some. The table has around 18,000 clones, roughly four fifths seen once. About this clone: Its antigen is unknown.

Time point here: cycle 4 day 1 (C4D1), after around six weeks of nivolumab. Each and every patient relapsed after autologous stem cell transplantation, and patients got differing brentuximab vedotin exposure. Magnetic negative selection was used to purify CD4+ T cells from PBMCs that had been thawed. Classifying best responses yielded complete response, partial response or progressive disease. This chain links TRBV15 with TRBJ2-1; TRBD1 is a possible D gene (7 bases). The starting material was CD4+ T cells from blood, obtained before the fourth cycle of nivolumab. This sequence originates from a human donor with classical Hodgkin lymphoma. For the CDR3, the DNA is TGTGCCACCAGCCCCCGACAGGGACTGTCTGGCAATGAGCAGTTCTTC. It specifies CATSPRQGLSGNEQFF. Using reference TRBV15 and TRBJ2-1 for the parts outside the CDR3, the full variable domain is DAMVIQNPRYQVTQFGKPVTLSCSQTLNHNVMYWYQQKSSQAPKLLFHYYDKDFNNEADTPDNFQSRRPNTSFCFLDIRSPGLGDTAMYLCATSPRQGLSGNEQFFGPGTRLTVL.